This T cell receptor beta chain was sequenced for a study of T cells expressing NK-cell markers (dated by TCRdb to the early 2020s). Study-level background: TCR beta-chain repertoires were profiled in sorted CD3+CD56+NKG2C+, CD3+CD56+NKG2C- and CD3+CD56-NKG2C+ T-cell subsets from several donors. Of the eight sequenced donors, seven were found to be HCMV-seropositive and one was found to be HCMV-seronegative. Randomly selected healthy volunteers, three men and five women, were used as the eight sequenced donors. Illumina HiSeq 2000/2500, MiSeq or NextSeq was used to sequence libraries as 2 x 150 bp reads.

Regarding this clonotype: Its antigen is still unknown.

Sequenced using an Illumina HiSeq 2000. TCR beta cDNA libraries were made by 5'RACE template switching that added a universal primer site and unique molecular identifiers. cDNA synthesis was primed from the TCR beta constant segment, followed by two successive PCR amplification steps. In the source study's methods: MIGEC was used to demultiplex reads and group the reads by UMI, and MiTCR was used to assemble and quantify clonotypes. Only TCR cDNA sequences supported by at least two reads were kept to exclude erroneous sequences. The tcR package was used for downstream repertoire analysis, and clonotypes were matched across fractions by CDR3 nucleotide sequence plus V segment. VDJmatch was used to annotate antigen specificity against VDJdb, with one amino acid substitution allowed in CDR3. The reads went through TCRdb reprocessing, and each CDR3 protein sequence gets one entry with no DNA. It is TCRdb's table, rather than the study itself, that gives the V and J calls and clone size. This sample's table lists roughly 160,000 distinct CDR3 sequences. Around 18% of the sample is in the top ten clones.

HCMV serostatus was determined by detecting HCMV-specific IgG in serum with a commercial ELISA kit. Peripheral blood mononuclear cells were isolated from blood by Ficoll density gradient centrifugation. What the study reported, not specific to this receptor: Those dominant clonotypes were again the most abundant among CD3+CD56-NKG2C+ cells in several donors, at about 25-60.1%. Whether the expanded NKG2C-expressing T cell clones were specific for HCMV antigens remained unclear. In more than 5 donors, the dominant CD3+CD56+NKG2C+ clonotypes were found to rank among the top 10 CD8+ clonotypes and to make up about 1.0-7.5% of CD8+ T cells.

From its cysteine to its phenylalanine, the CDR3 spans 15 amino acids. Only the protein is available. From a lookup of the germline V gene, CDR1 and CDR2 are SQVTM and ANQGSEA. The sequence joins TRBV29-1 to TRBJ2-7; there is no DNA to check the TCRdb D call of TRBD1. This TCR was recovered from a woman between 18 and 70 years old in good health. The specimen was blood T cells: a sorted CD56 or NKG2C T cell subset, CD4+ or CD8+ T cells, or bulk PBMC T cells (not recorded which). CDR3 reads: CSVEGGAGSSYEQYF.